This TCR beta chain was recorded in a study of CD8+ T cells in alopecia areata. Looking at the study overall: It was oral tofacitinib, at 5 to 10 mg twice daily, that treated patients received. Study-wide results and limits: Tofacitinib significantly lowered scalp clonality and expanded CD8+ clones among the top 100.

Investigators isolated RNA and reverse transcribed it into cDNA to act as the sequencing template. The protocol was immunoSEQ multiplex PCR, while the TCRdb copy is restricted to in-frame clones and leaves out a portion. This table holds about 170,000 clones, about 61% found once. This clone was detected a few times. Antigen: not known. V lost 6 bases and J lost 4; bases outside the gene matches: 7. Looked up from germline, CDR1 is MNHEY and CDR2 is SVGAGI. This CDR3 is built from 14 residues. Specified treatment: oral pan-JAK inhibitor, 5-10 mg twice daily. Sampling of alopecia areata patients yielded lesional scalp punch biopsies as well as peripheral blood.

V and J are TRBV6-5 and TRBJ2-7, with 9 nucleotides matching TRBD2. The TCR was taken from a human donor with alopecia areata. Sequenced here: CD4+ T cells sorted from blood, sampled between weeks 55 and 65, from a patient treated with tofacitinib. The CDR3 bases are TGTGCCAGCAGACCCCTGCGGGGGGGTTACGAGCAGTACTTC. Encoded protein: CASRPLRGGYEQYF.